The 27 T cell receptor beta chains below were found in one sample sequenced in a study of shared clonotypes between healthy human individuals. This table comes from immunoSEQ multiplex PCR, and its TCRdb copy is limited to in-frame clones, with some not included. The table records approximately 2.5 million clones, approximately 94% of them present only once. Specimen: naive CD4+ T cells sorted from blood. Subset defined: CD45RA+ positively selected. The source is a man aged 18 to 30 in good health.

This clone was counted between two and nine times. V is TRBV6-6 and J is TRBJ1-5; D possibly corresponds to TRBD1 (6 bases). V gave up 5 bases and J gave up 4 bases, with 9 bases separating them. The CDR3 runs to 13 residues. Germline CDR1 MNHNY, CDR2 SVGAGI (reference sequence). CDR3 region: CASSHRVNQPQHF. DNA of the CDR3: TGTGCCAGCAGTCACAGGGTGAATCAGCCCCAGCATTTT.

V is TRBV5-4 and J is TRBJ2-1; D is perhaps TRBD2 (6 bases). The CDR3 length is 16 residues. The germline CDR1 and CDR2 sequences are SGHNT and YYREEE (reference sequence). Trimming removed 4 bases at V and 6 bases at J, with 20 bases between. The CDR3 region is CASSPLPPGAVNEQFF. CDR3 nucleotide sequence: TGTGCCAGCAGCCCCCTCCCACCGGGAGCGGTCAATGAGCAGTTCTTC.

The rearrangement joins TRBV5-5 to TRBJ2-1, with 9 bases that match TRBD1. CDR1 SGHKS and CDR2 YYEKEE come from the germline V gene (reference sequence). CDR3 length: 16 residues. The J segment lost 8 bases and the V segment lost 4 bases, leaving 13 bases of the junction unmatched. The CDR3 DNA reads as TGTGCCAGCAGCAACCGGGACAGGGTCGGGTTGTATGAGCAGTTCTTC. Protein: CASSNRDRVGLYEQFF.

This clone was observed once. This chain uses TRBV2 with TRBJ2-7, with D uncertain. This CDR3 comprises 11 residues. In germline, CDR1 is SNHLY, CDR2 FYNNEI. V lost 3 bases and J 10 bases, leaving 10 bases between the germline ends. CDR3 residues: CASSDLTLQYF. CDR3 DNA sequence: TGTGCCAGCAGTGACCTTACACTCCAGTACTTC.

The CDR3 DNA follows: TGTGCCAGCAGGACTCCGGGTCTGAGCTCCTACGAGCAGTACTTC. This translates into CASRTPGLSSYEQYF. V is TRBV6-6 and J is TRBJ2-7; D remains ambiguous. This CDR3 is 15 amino acids long. V lost 6 bases and J lost 0, with 15 bases in between. From germline, CDR1 is MNHNY and CDR2 SVGAGI (reference sequence).

The chain recombines TRBV2 with TRBJ2-2; no clear D. CDR1 SNHLY and CDR2 FYNNEI come from the germline V gene. The CDR3 is made up of 16 amino acids. Deletions cut 7 bases from V and 0 bases from J, with 15 bases between. The CDR3 DNA reads TGTGCCAGCACCCTAGTTGTCCGGGCGAACACCGGGGAGCTGTTTTTT. This sequence encodes CASTLVVRANTGELFF. Full variable domain (missing parts from reference TRBV2 and TRBJ2-2): EPEVTQTPSHQVTQMGQEVILRCVPISNHLYFYWYRQILGQKVEFLVSFYNNEISEKSEIFDDQFSVERPDGSNFTLKIRSTKLEDSAMYFCASTLVVRANTGELFFGEGSRLTVL.

The J gene is TRBJ2-3, the V gene TRBV7-2; D unresolved. The V end was cut by 1 base, the J end by 0 bases, with 11 bases between. CDR1 SGHTA and CDR2 FQGNSA come from the germline V gene. The CDR3 spans 16 residues. CDR3 in DNA: TGTGCCAGCAGCTTAGAGGGCGCGCTAAGCACAGATACGCAGTATTTT. This encodes CASSLEGALSTDTQYF.

The V gene is TRBV6-6, the J gene TRBJ1-1; D remains unclear. Germline-derived CDR1 and CDR2 are MNHNY and SVGAGI (reference sequence). The CDR3 has 13 residues. V was shortened by 6 bases and J by 1 base, with 9 bases between the two germline ends. The CDR3 is CASRPSSNTEAFF. CDR3 nucleotide sequence: TGTGCCAGCAGGCCAAGTTCGAACACTGAAGCTTTCTTT.

This sequence joins TRBV6-6 and TRBJ2-7; 7 bases agree with TRBD1. The length of the CDR3 is 16 residues. Germline CDR1 reads MNHNY; CDR2 reads SVGAGI (reference sequence). J was trimmed by 1 base and V by 6 bases; bases with no gene match: 12. CDR3 nucleotides: TGTGCCAGCAGAGGACAGGTTTATAACGTTTCCTACGAGCAGTACTTC. This codes for CASRGQVYNVSYEQYF.

CDR3 sequence reads: CASSPGLAANEQFF. The CDR3 region has the DNA TGTGCCAGCAGTCCGGGACTAGCGGCCAATGAGCAGTTCTTC. The gene calls are TRBV6-5 and TRBJ2-1; 11 bases agree with TRBD2. With V trimmed by 5 bases and J by 6 bases, 3 bases remained unmatched. The CDR3 is 14 amino acids. Germline CDR1 MNHEY, CDR2 SVGAGI.

The V gene is TRBV27, the J gene TRBJ2-5; D is possibly TRBD1 or TRBD2 (5 bases each). CDR3 length: 13 residues. Germline-derived CDR1 and CDR2 are MNHEY and SMNVEV (reference sequence). Trimming left V 6 bases short and J 5 bases short, with 13 bases between. The CDR3 here is CASSYRGGETQYF. CDR3 coding DNA: TGTGCCAGCAGCTATAGGGGCGGGGAGACCCAGTACTTC.

V usage is TRBV6-6 and J usage is TRBJ2-5, with D maybe TRBD1 (5 bases). Germline V gene data show CDR1 as MNHNY and CDR2 as SVGAGI (reference sequence). V was cut by 6 bases and J by 4 bases, with 15 bases left in between. The CDR3 contains 14 residues. CDR3 region: CASRPRVSAETQYF. The CDR3 coding sequence is TGTGCCAGCAGACCCAGGGTTTCGGCAGAGACCCAGTACTTC.

The chain uses TRBV19 and TRBJ1-1, with D perhaps TRBD1 (5 bases). The germline gives CDR1 LNHDA, CDR2 SQIVND (reference sequence). Deletions cut 10 bases from V and 0 bases from J, with 12 bases between. CDR3 length: 13 residues. The CDR3 nucleotides read TGTGCCACCCAGACAGACCTGAACACTGAAGCTTTCTTT. As protein: CATQTDLNTEAFF. Together with reference TRBV19 and TRBJ1-1, the CDR3 gives the full variable domain: DGGITQSPKYLFRKEGQNVTLSCEQNLNHDAMYWYRQDPGQGLRLIYYSQIVNDFQKGDIAEGYSVSREKKESFPLTVTSAQKNPTAFYLCATQTDLNTEAFFGQGTRLTVV.

A note on this clone: Other DNA sequences from this sample encode an identical CDR3 as well. The chain uses TRBV6-5 and TRBJ2-7; 7 bases align to TRBD2. After removal of 0 bases from V and 0 bases from J, the junction contained 2 bases not matched to a gene. The CDR3 loop spans 15 amino acids. The germline gives CDR1 MNHEY, CDR2 SVGAGI. In nucleotides, the CDR3 is TGTGCCAGCAGTTACTCCGGCGGGAGCTCCTACGAGCAGTACTTC. Translating it yields CASSYSGGSSYEQYF.

This clone was detected once. The chain couples TRBV2 to TRBJ1-4; D uncertain. The CDR3 runs 16 residues. V lost 4 bases, J lost 4 bases, and 16 bases lay in between. Germline loops: CDR1 SNHLY, CDR2 FYNNEI. In DNA, the CDR3 is TGTGCCAGCAGTGTCCAAGGAGGGATTAATAATGAAAAACTGTTTTTT. Translated, it gives CASSVQGGINNEKLFF.

The chain links TRBV28 to TRBJ1-2; a weak D match, TRBD1 (5 bases). V lost 7 bases and J 4 bases, leaving 16 bases between the germline ends. This CDR3 contains 14 residues. Germline CDR1 MDHEN, CDR2 SYDVKM. The CDR3 here is CASISGDRLYGYTF. CDR3 nucleotides: TGTGCCAGCATCTCAGGCGACAGACTCTATGGCTACACCTTC.

V usage is TRBV5-8 and J usage is TRBJ1-3; 10 bases are shared with TRBD1. CDR3 length: 14 residues. The V and J ends lost 0 bases and 7 bases, in that order; junction bases with no gene match: 1. Germline loops: CDR1 SGHTS, CDR2 YDEGEE. In DNA, the CDR3 is TGTGCCAGCAGCTTGGGGACAGGGGGGAACACCATATATTTT. Translation gives CASSLGTGGNTIYF.

For the CDR3, the DNA is TGTGCCAGCAGGGCTGACAGGGACGGGGTGTCTGGCTACACCTTC. Protein sequence: CASRADRDGVSGYTF. The chain combines TRBV28 with TRBJ1-2, with TRBD1 matching over 7 bases. The CDR3 covers 15 residues. The germline V gene has CDR1 MDHEN and CDR2 SYDVKM. The J segment lost 7 bases and the V segment lost 6 bases, leaving 14 bases of the junction unmatched.

This chain uses TRBV4-1 with TRBJ2-7; a weak D match, TRBD2 (7 bases). The CDR3 length is 16 residues. V lost 0 bases, J lost 3 bases, and 15 bases lay in between. From germline, CDR1 is MGHRA and CDR2 YSYEKL. CDR3 in amino acids: CASSQDGGGRIYEQYF. CDR3 DNA sequence: TGCGCCAGCAGCCAAGATGGGGGGGGGCGCATCTACGAGCAGTACTTC.

This chain uses TRBV6-5 with TRBJ1-1, with D perhaps matching TRBD1 (6 bases). The V gene lost 4 bases and the J gene lost 3 bases, with 9 bases spanning the gap. The germline V gene has CDR1 MNHEY and CDR2 SVGAGI. CDR3 length: 13 residues. The CDR3 DNA is TGTGCCAGCAGTTTGGACAGCTACACTGAAGCTTTCTTT. As protein: CASSLDSYTEAFF.

The chain carries TRBV6-5 and TRBJ2-7, with D perhaps TRBD1 (7 bases). This CDR3 is built from 15 residues. V lost 5 bases and J 3 bases, leaving 17 bases between the germline ends. Germline V CDR1 and CDR2: MNHEY, SVGAGI. This CDR3 is CASSTGFQGGYEQYF. Written as DNA, the CDR3 is TGTGCCAGCAGTACTGGGTTCCAGGGGGGCTACGAGCAGTACTTC.

The V call is TRBV28, the J call TRBJ2-2; 7 positions agree with TRBD2. The ends lost 6 bases at V and 2 bases at J; junction bases unmatched: 3. This CDR3 comprises 14 residues. CDR1 and CDR2 (germline): MDHEN, SYDVKM. The CDR3 reads CASRPSGNTGELFF. The CDR3 DNA sequence: TGTGCCAGCAGACCTAGCGGAAACACCGGGGAGCTGTTTTTT.

The rearrangement joins TRBV28 to TRBJ1-2, with D uncertain. In germline, CDR1 is MDHEN, CDR2 SYDVKM. Deletions cut 4 bases from V and 8 bases from J, with 8 bases between. The CDR3 is 11 residues long. DNA for the CDR3: TGTGCCAGCAGTTCGCAGAGGGGCTACACCTTC. As protein: CASSSQRGYTF.

Note on this clone: In the same sample, other DNA sequences code for this CDR3. V usage is TRBV2 and J usage is TRBJ1-5; 8 bases map to TRBD1. The CDR3 consists of 15 residues. The germline V gene encodes CDR1 SNHLY and CDR2 FYNNEI. The junction had 4 bases not matched to a gene; V was cut back by 3 bases and J by 3 bases. The CDR3 sequence is CASSDRGLSNQPQHF. CDR3 bases: TGTGCCAGCAGTGACAGGGGGCTGTCCAATCAGCCCCAGCATTTT.

The rearrangement joins TRBV5-8 to TRBJ2-5; 7 bases are shared with TRBD1. The CDR3 extends over 15 amino acids. The ends lost 0 bases at V and 1 base at J; junction bases unmatched: 3. The germline CDR1 and CDR2 sequences are SGHTS and YDEGEE. The CDR3 coding sequence is TGTGCCAGCAGCTTGGGGGGACAGCCCCAAGAGACCCAGTACTTC. Encoded protein: CASSLGGQPQETQYF.

V usage is TRBV30 and J usage is TRBJ2-5; 7 positions agree with TRBD1. Germline assignment: CDR1 GTSNPN and CDR2 SVGIG (reference sequence). J lost 1 base, V lost 5 bases, and 10 bases had no gene match. There are 15 residues in the CDR3. CDR3 in amino acids: CAWSRQGLGQETQYF. In nucleotides, the CDR3 is TGTGCCTGGTCCCGACAGGGTTTGGGCCAAGAGACCCAGTACTTC.

J is TRBJ1-3 and V is TRBV30; D gene uncertain. Germline CDR1 GTSNPN, CDR2 SVGIG (reference sequence). Deletions cut 6 bases from V and 0 bases from J, with 6 bases between. The CDR3 is 12 residues long. In nucleotides, the CDR3 is TGTGCCTGTACAGACTCTGGAAACACCATATATTTT. Protein product: CACTDSGNTIYF. The full variable domain, rest sourced from reference TRBV30 and TRBJ1-3, is SQTIHQWPATLVQPVGSPLSLECTVEGTSNPNLYWYRQAAGRGLQLLFYSVGIGQISSEVPQNLSASRPQDRQFILSSKKLLLSDSGFYLCACTDSGNTIYFGEGSWLTVV.